The sequence of this T cell receptor (beta chain) was determined in a study of blood T cell repertoires in COVID-19. In the study overall: Nucleic acid was either cDNA or gDNA, and it came from T cells, B-cell-depleted T cells, or PBMCs.

The CDR3 has 16 amino acids. V was pared by 6 bases and J by 5 bases, with 10 bases of the junction left unmatched. Germline CDR1 is SGHDN and CDR2 is FVKESK. Authors' analysis steps: Cell counts per sample came from amplifying reference gene primers. The assay was immunoSEQ multiplex PCR, and TCRdb's table has in-frame clones only and misses some. The V and J calls and clone size were taken over from that table, and D and trimming were inferred from the DNA. The data hold fewer than 300,000 clones, with 80% to 90% observed a single time. Cohort assignment relied on participant-reported clinical history. Recovered participants had two consecutive negative NP/OP PCR tests, healthcare professional clearance, or symptom resolution.

Specimen: PBMCs or T cells enriched from blood (not recorded which). The sequence was collected from a woman in her twenties or thirties who had recovered from COVID-19. V and J are TRBV14 and TRBJ2-1; 10 nucleotides line up with TRBD2. Here the CDR3 reads CASRPSGAGGNNEQFF. CDR3 in DNA: TGTGCCAGCAGGCCTTCTGGAGCGGGGGGGAACAATGAGCAGTTCTTC.